The sequence of this T cell receptor beta chain was determined in a study of blood T cell repertoires in COVID-19 (dated by TCRdb to the early 2020s). Turning to the overall study: Collaborator samples came from the United States, Italy and Spain and covered acute and convalescent phases of COVID-19. The material from the prospective study consisted of cDNA or gDNA derived from T cells, B-cell-depleted T cells, or PBMCs. Deeply sampled blood TCRbeta repertoires from subjects exposed to, actively infected with, or recovered from COVID-19 were included in the dataset. The repertoires were made available in a free public database intended to serve as a resource for research on the immune response to SARS-CoV-2. Samples came from the ongoing ImmuneRACE study (first 160 participants) plus 1,254 subjects from 6 global collaborators. The sample metadata nearly always contained a de-identified subject ID, COVID-19 status, age in years and sex. Where available, HLA class I and class II types were taken from metadata supplied by the sample provider and were not determined by assay-based typing.

At one collaborating source in Seattle, patients were enrolled during active infection and were followed longitudinally through the course of disease. Each collaborating institution followed its own protocols to collect whole blood in K2EDTA tubes. For TCRbeta analysis, collaborators shipped samples as frozen whole blood, isolated PBMCs, or DNA extracted from either of those sample types. From cysteine to phenylalanine, the CDR3 is 16 amino acids long. CDR3 DNA is the only sequence kept; it has 48 bases, read in frame from the first base. Trimming at the junction amounts to 1 base on V and 2 bases on J, and the germline ends lie 13 bases apart. CDR1 and CDR2 are drawn from the germline V gene: MGHRA, YSYEKL. TCRbeta CDR3 regions were amplified from genomic DNA using the immunoSEQ Assay, a bias-controlled multiplex PCR. Regarding the original processing steps: Nucleated cell counts per sample were estimated from amplification of reference gene primers within the assay. To quantify the absolute abundance of each unique TCRbeta CDR3 rearrangement, sequence reads were collapsed and filtered. For each sample, productive Simpson clonality was calculated as the square root of Simpson's diversity index across productive rearrangements. Not all clones reach the TCRdb copy of this immuneACCESS table, which keeps in-frame sequences only. Checked studies attribute under half of the gap to unresolved V genes and leave the rest unexplained. The DNA gave D and trimming, while V, J and clone size come from that table. This sample is represented by tens of thousands of clones; around 90% of them were singletons. The ten largest clones add up to more than 6% of the sample.

Summary of the overall study and its limitations: The amount of clinical and demographic metadata varied by source and participant and was provided uncurated.

A remark on this clone: Its antigen remains unidentified. No much larger clonotype is one base removed from it; base qualities were not supplied.

The sequence links TRBV4-1 to TRBJ2-3, with the D segment identity uncertain. The sequencing sample was made of peripheral blood. The receptor was derived from a man between 18 and 35 years old with COVID-19, enrolled during active disease. In nucleotides, the sequence is TGCGCCAGCAGCCAAGGTCAGACATCCCTCACAGATACGCAGTATTTT. Its amino acids are CASSQGQTSLTDTQYF.